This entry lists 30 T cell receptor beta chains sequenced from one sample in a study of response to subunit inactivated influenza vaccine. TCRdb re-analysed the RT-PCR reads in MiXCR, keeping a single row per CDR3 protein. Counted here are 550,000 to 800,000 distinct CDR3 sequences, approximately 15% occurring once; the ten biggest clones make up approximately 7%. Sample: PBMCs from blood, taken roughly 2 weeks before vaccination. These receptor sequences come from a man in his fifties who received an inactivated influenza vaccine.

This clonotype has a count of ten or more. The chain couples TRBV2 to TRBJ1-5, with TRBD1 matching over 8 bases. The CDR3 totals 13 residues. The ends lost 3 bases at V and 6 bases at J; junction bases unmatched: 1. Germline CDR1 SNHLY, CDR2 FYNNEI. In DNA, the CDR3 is TGTGCCAGCAGTGACAGGGGGCTTCAGCCCCAGCATTTT. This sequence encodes CASSDRGLQPQHF.

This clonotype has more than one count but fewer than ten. The CDR3 nucleotides read TGCAGTGCTAGAGATAGCGATAGACAGCCCTACGAGCAGTACTTC. Its protein is CSARDSDRQPYEQYF. The chain carries TRBV20-1 and TRBJ2-7; D may match TRBD1 or TRBD2 (5 bases each). The CDR3 is made up of 15 amino acids. Per germline, CDR1 DFQATT and CDR2 SNEGSKA (reference sequence). The V and J ends lost 0 bases and 2 bases respectively, with 14 bases between them.

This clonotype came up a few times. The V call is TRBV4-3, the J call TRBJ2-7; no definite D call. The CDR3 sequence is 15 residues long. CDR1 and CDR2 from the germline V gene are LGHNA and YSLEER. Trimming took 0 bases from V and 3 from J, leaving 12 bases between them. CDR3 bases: TGCGCCAGCAGCCAAGACGCCGGCCGTGACTACGAGCAGTACTTC. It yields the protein CASSQDAGRDYEQYF.

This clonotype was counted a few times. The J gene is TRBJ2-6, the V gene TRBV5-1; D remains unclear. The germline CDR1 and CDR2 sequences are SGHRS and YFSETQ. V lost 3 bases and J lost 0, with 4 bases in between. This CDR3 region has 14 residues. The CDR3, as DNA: TGCGCCAGCAGCTCCACCTCTGGGGCCAACGTCCTGACTTTC. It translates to CASSSTSGANVLTF.

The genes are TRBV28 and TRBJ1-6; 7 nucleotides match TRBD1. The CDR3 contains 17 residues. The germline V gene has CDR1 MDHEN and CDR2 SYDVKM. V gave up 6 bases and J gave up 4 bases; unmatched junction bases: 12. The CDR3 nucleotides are TGTGCCAGCAGACCTCGACAGGGCCTATTATATAATTCACCCCTCCACTTT. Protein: CASRPRQGLLYNSPLHF.

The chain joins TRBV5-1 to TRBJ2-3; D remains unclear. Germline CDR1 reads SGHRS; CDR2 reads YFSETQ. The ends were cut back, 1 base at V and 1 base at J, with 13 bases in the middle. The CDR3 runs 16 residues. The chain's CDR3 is CASSLPATACTDTQYF. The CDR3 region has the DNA TGCGCCAGCAGCTTGCCCGCAACCGCTTGCACAGATACGCAGTATTTT.

The DNA of the CDR3 is TGTGCCAGTAGTACCGGACGGCTCGCCTACGAGCAGTACTTC. Amino acids: CASSTGRLAYEQYF. The V and J genes are TRBV19 and TRBJ2-7; unclear D gene. V gave up 4 bases and J gave up 2 bases, with 12 bases separating them. CDR3 length: 14 residues. Germline CDR1 LNHDA, CDR2 SQIVND (reference sequence).

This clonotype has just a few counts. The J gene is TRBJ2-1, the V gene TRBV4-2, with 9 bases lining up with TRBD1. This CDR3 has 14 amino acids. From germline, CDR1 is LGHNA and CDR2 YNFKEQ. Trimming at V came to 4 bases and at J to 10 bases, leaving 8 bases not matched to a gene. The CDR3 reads CASSRQQGAREQFF. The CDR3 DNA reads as TGTGCCAGCAGCCGCCAACAGGGGGCGCGGGAGCAGTTCTTC.

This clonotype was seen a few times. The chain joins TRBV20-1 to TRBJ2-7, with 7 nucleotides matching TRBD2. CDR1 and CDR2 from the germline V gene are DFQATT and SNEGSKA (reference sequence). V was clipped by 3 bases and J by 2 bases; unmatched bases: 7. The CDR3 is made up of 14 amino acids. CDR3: CSASGRESTYEQYF. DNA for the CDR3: TGCAGTGCTAGTGGGCGGGAGTCCACCTACGAGCAGTACTTC.

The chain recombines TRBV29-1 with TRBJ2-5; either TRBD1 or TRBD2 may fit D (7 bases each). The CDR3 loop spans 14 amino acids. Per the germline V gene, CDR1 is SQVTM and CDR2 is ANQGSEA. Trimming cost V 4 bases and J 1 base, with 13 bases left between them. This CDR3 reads CSVGRGGPQETQYF. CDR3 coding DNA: TGCAGCGTTGGCAGGGGGGGGCCCCAAGAGACCCAGTACTTC.

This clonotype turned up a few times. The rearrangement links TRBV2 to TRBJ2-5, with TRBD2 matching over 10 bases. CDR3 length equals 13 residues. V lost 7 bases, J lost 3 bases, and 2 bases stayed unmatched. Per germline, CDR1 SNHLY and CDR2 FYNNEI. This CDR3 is CASTGLAKETQYF. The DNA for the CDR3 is TGTGCCAGCACGGGACTAGCGAAAGAGACCCAGTACTTC.

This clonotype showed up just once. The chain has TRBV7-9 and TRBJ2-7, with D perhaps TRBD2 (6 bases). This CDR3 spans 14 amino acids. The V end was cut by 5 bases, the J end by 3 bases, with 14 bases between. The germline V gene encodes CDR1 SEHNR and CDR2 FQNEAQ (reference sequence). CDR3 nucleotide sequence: TGTGCCAGCAGCCGTGGGGAGGCAAGCTACGAGCAGTACTTC. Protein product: CASSRGEASYEQYF.

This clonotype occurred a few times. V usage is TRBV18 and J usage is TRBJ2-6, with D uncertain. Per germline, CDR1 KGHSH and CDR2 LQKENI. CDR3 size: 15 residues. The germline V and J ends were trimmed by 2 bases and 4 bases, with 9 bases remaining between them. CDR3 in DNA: TGTGCCAGCTCACCAGCCAGTTCCGGGGCCAACGTCCTGACTTTC. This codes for CASSPASSGANVLTF.

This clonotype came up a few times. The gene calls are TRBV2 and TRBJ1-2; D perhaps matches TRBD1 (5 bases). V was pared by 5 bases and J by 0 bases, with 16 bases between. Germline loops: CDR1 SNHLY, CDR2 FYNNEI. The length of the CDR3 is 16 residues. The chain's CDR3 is CASSRLFLTANYGYTF. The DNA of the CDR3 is TGTGCCAGCAGTAGACTTTTTTTGACAGCTAACTATGGCTACACCTTC.

As DNA, the CDR3 is TGCAGTGCTAGAACGGACAGAATCTACGAGCAGTACTTC. This codes for CSARTDRIYEQYF. This rearrangement joins TRBV20-1 to TRBJ2-7; possibly TRBD1 for D (6 bases). With 2 bases removed from V and 3 bases from J, the gap between germline ends came to 11 bases. CDR1 and CDR2 (germline): DFQATT, SNEGSKA (reference sequence). The CDR3 covers 13 residues.

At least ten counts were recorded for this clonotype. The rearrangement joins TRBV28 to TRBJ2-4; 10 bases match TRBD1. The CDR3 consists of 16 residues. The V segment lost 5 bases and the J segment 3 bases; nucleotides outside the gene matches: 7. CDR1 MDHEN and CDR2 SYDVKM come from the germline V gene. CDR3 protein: CASSRDRGPRKNIQYF. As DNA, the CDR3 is TGTGCCAGCAGTAGGGACAGGGGCCCTCGCAAAAACATTCAGTACTTC.

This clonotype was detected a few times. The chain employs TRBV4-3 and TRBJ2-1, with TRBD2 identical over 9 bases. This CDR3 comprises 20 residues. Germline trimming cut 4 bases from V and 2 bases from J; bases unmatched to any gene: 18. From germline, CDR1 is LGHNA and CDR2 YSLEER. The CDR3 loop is CASSPRGVSGSGGAYNEQFF. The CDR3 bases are TGCGCCAGCAGCCCTAGGGGGGTTAGCGGGAGTGGTGGGGCCTACAATGAGCAGTTCTTC.

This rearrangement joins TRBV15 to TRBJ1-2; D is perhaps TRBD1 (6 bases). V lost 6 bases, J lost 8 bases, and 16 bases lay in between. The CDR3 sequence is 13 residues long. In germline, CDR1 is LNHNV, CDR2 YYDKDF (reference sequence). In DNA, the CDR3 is TGTGCCACCAGGGACAGCGCCAGGCGGGGCTACACCTTC. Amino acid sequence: CATRDSARRGYTF.

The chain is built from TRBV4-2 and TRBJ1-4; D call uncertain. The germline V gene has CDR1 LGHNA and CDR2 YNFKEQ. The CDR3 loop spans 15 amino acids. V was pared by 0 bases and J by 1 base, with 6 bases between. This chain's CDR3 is CASSQDRGTNEKLFF. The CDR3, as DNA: TGTGCCAGCAGCCAAGACCGGGGAACTAATGAAAAACTGTTTTTT.

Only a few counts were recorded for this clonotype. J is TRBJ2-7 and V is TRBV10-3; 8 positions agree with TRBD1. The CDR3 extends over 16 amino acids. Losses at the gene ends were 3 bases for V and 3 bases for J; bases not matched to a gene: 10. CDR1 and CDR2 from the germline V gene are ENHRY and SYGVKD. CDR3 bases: TGTGCCATCAGTGATCATCGCGCAGGGGGCAGCTACGAGCAGTACTTC. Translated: CAISDHRAGGSYEQYF.

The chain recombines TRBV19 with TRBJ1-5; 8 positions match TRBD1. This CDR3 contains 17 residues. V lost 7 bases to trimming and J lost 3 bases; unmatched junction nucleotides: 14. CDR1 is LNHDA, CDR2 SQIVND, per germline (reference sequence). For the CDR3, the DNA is TGTGCCAGTACCCCAAGGGTGACAGGGGCCCTCAATCAGCCCCAGCATTTT. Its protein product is CASTPRVTGALNQPQHF.

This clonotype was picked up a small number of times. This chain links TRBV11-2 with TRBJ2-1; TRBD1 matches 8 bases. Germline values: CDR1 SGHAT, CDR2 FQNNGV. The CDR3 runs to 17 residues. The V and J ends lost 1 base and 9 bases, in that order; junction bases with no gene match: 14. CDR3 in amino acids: CASSLGLPGQAQGEQFF. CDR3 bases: TGTGCCAGCAGCTTAGGTTTGCCGGGACAGGCACAGGGTGAGCAGTTCTTC. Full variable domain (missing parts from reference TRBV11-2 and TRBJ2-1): EAGVAQSPRYKIIEKRQSVAFWCNPISGHATLYWYQQILGQGPKLLIQFQNNGVVDDSQLPKDRFSAERLKGVDSTLKIQPAKLEDSAVYLCASSLGLPGQAQGEQFFGPGTRLTVL.

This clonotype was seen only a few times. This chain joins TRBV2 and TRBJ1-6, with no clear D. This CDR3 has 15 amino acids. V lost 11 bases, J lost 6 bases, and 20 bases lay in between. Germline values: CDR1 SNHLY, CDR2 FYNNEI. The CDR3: CACSPAAVINSPLHF. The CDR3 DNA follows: TGTGCCTGCTCCCCCGCTGCGGTGATTAATTCACCCCTCCACTTT.

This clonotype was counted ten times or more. The CDR3 spells CSARAVRQGIYEQYF. CDR3 nucleotide sequence: TGCAGTGCTAGAGCCGTTCGACAGGGAATCTACGAGCAGTACTTC. This sequence joins TRBV20-1 and TRBJ2-7; 7 bases align to TRBD1. V shed 1 base, J shed 3 bases, and the junction held 9 bases outside the gene matches. The CDR3 totals 15 residues. Germline V gene lookup returns CDR1 DFQATT and CDR2 SNEGSKA (reference sequence).

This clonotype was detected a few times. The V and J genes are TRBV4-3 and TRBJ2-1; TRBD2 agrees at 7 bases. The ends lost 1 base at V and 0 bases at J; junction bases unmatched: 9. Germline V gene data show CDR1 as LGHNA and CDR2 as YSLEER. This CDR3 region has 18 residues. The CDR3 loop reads CASSQVRTSATSYNEQFF. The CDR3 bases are TGCGCCAGCAGCCAAGTGAGAACTAGCGCCACCTCCTACAATGAGCAGTTCTTC.

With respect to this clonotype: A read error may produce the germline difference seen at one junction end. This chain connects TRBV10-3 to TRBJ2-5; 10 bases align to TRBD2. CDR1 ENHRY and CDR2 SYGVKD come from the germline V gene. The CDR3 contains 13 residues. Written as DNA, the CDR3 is TGTGCCATCAGTAAGCGGGAGGGAGAGACCCTGTACTTC. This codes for CAISKREGETLYF.

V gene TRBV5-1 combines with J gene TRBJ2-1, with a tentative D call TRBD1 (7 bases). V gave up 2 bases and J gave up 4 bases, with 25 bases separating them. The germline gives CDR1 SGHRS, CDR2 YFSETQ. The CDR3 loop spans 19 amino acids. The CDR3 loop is CASSLGRDSGARGYNEQFF. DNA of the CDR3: TGCGCCAGCAGCTTAGGGCGGGACAGCGGAGCTAGGGGGTACAATGAGCAGTTCTTC. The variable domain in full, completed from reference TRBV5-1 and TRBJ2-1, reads KAGVTQTPRYLIKTRGQQVTLSCSPISGHRSVSWYQQTPGQGLQFLFEYFSETQRNKGNFPGRFSGRQFSNSRSEMNVSTLELGDSALYLCASSLGRDSGARGYNEQFFGPGTRLTVL.

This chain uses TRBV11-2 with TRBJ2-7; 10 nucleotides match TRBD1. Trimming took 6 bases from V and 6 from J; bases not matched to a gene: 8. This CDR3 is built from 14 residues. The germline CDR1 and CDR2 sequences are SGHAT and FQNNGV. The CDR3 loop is CASSEDRGKSEQYF. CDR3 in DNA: TGTGCCAGCAGTGAGGACAGGGGGAAAAGCGAGCAGTACTTC.

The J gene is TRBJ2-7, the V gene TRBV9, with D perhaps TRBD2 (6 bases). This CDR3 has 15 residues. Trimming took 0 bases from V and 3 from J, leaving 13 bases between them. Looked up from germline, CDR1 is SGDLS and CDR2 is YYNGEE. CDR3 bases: TGTGCCAGCAGCGTAGCTCCCGAGGGAGGCTACGAGCAGTACTTC. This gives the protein CASSVAPEGGYEQYF.

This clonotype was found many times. The CDR3 protein is CSARDILAVGETQYF. The DNA for the CDR3 is TGCAGTGCTAGAGATATCTTAGCAGTCGGGGAGACCCAGTACTTC. The V call is TRBV20-1, the J call TRBJ2-5; D unresolved. From germline, CDR1 is DFQATT and CDR2 SNEGSKA (reference sequence). V was clipped by 0 bases and J by 5 bases, with 16 bases between them. This CDR3 region has 15 residues.